This TCR beta chain derives from a study of immune heterogeneity within non-small cell lung tumors. The CDR3 totals 16 residues. Trimming at V came to 1 base and at J to 3 bases, leaving 4 bases not matched to a gene. Germline values: CDR1 WSHSY, CDR2 SAAADI. A multiplex PCR containing 32 V primers and 13 J primers was used to amplify TCR beta CDR3. TCRdb re-analysed the multiplex PCR reads in MiXCR, keeping a single row per CDR3 protein. The sample has 10,000 to 12,000 distinct CDR3 sequences; 25% to 30% are singletons. Template input, which was bulk tumor genomic DNA, totaled approximately 630 ng per sample. Every primary tumor yielded several biopsies, spaced far apart, that were taken during surgery. Samples came from untreated patients having curative surgery for newly diagnosed non-small cell lung cancer.

This rearrangement joins TRBV10-2 to TRBJ2-4, with 9 bases lining up with TRBD2. Sequenced input: lung tumor tissue. The source is a woman aged 55-75 years with non-small cell lung cancer. CDR3 protein: CASSEWAGGVKNIQYF. The CDR3 region has the DNA TGCGCCAGCAGTGAGTGGGCGGGAGGGGTCAAAAACATTCAGTACTTC.